These 4 T cell receptor beta chains were all obtained from the same sample, sequenced in a study of tumor-infiltrating lymphocytes in primary liver carcinoma. Both RNA and DNA were isolated together from about 20-30 mg of bulk tissue that had not been sorted. The authors made TCR beta cDNA from 400 to 600 ng total RNA with a constant-region primer. Slightly modified ARM-PCR served as the procedure for the TCR beta libraries. These libraries came from three rounds of nested multiplex PCR. PCR rounds one and two used TRBV1-TRBV30 forward primers with a C-beta reverse primer for roughly 10 cycles each. Each CDR3 protein gets one entry after TCRdb re-called the multiplex PCR reads with MiXCR. This table has tens of thousands of distinct CDR3 sequences, approximately 71% appearing once. The sequenced sample consisted of tumor-adjacent normal liver tissue. The receptors shown here come from a middle-aged man with primary liver carcinoma and hepatitis B virus infection.

For this clonotype: The junction shows a germline mismatch at one end, possibly a read error. The genes are TRBV7-9 and TRBJ2-7; unclear D gene. The CDR3 extends over 13 amino acids. The germline V gene has CDR1 SEHNR and CDR2 FQNEAQ (reference sequence). This chain's CDR3 is CASSPGFDGKHYF. The CDR3 DNA sequence: TGTGCCAGCAGCCCCGGTTTTGACGGCAAGCATTACTTC.

V and J are TRBV6-2 or TRBV6-3 and TRBJ2-7, with 8 bases lining up with TRBD2. Germline V gives CDR1 MNHEY, CDR2 SVGEGT. V shed 6 bases, J shed 3 bases, and the junction held 10 bases outside the gene matches. There are 15 residues in the CDR3. The CDR3: CASSLRAGANYEQYF. CDR3 bases: TGTGCCAGCAGCCTACGAGCGGGAGCAAACTACGAGCAGTACTTC.

Turning to this clonotype: This may stem from a read error, because a much larger clone lies one nucleotide away. The CDR3 bases are TGTGCCTGCAGTTTTAGCGGGAGAGGGAACGAGCAGTACTTC. Translation: CACSFSGRGNEQYF. V and J are TRBV2 and TRBJ2-7; TRBD2 matches at 9 bases. The CDR3 consists of 14 residues. Germline V lookup: CDR1 SNHLY, CDR2 FYNNEI. The entire variable domain, with the rest obtained from reference TRBV2 and TRBJ2-7, is as follows: EPEVTQTPSHQVTQMGQEVILRCVPISNHLYFYWYRQILGQKVEFLVSFYNNEISEKSEIFDDQFSVERPDGSNFTLKIRSTKLEDSAMYFCACSFSGRGNEQYFGPGTRLTVT.

V gene TRBV6-2 or TRBV6-3 combines with J gene TRBJ1-1; no clear D. The V end was cut by 0 bases, the J end by 6 bases, with 8 bases between. The germline CDR1 and CDR2 sequences are MNHEY and SVGEGT. CDR3 size: 13 residues. The CDR3 here is CASSYSDNAEAFF. The CDR3 DNA reads TGTGCCAGCAGTTACTCCGACAATGCTGAAGCTTTCTTT.